These 5 T cell receptor beta chains originate from one sample sequenced in a study of blood T cells in healthy people across ages. Through a sample-barcoded 5' primer and a J-beta primer mix, a second PCR was run for roughly 7 to 11 cycles. From the 5' RACE reads, TCRdb called clonotypes with MiXCR, one entry per CDR3 protein. The table records roughly 500,000 distinct CDR3 sequences, around 24% of them present only once. These data were also filed under a second study, of T cells of mothers and their children.

The sample taken for sequencing was blood. These receptors originate from a boy between 10 and 17 years old in good health.

At least ten counts were recorded for this clonotype. Written as DNA, the CDR3 is TGCAGCGTTGAATTCACACAAGAGACCCAGTACTTC. Translation gives CSVEFTQETQYF. J is TRBJ2-5 and V is TRBV29-1; D call uncertain. CDR1 is SQVTM and CDR2 is ANQGSEA in the germline V gene. The CDR3 is 12 residues long. The V end was cut by 2 bases, the J end by 2 bases, with 6 bases between.

The chain employs TRBV9 and TRBJ2-2, with D possibly being TRBD1 or TRBD2 (5 bases each). There are 16 residues in the CDR3. Germline V gene sequence: CDR1 SGDLS, CDR2 YYNGEE. V lost 4 bases and J lost 1, with 14 bases in between. In nucleotides, the CDR3 is TGTGCCAGCAGCCTCGGGACGCCTGAGAACACCGGGGAGCTGTTTTTT. Amino acids: CASSLGTPENTGELFF.

The V gene is TRBV10-3, the J gene TRBJ2-7; weak D call: TRBD1 (5 bases). Germline V gene sequence: CDR1 ENHRY, CDR2 SYGVKD. This CDR3 comprises 14 residues. With 1 base removed from V and 0 bases from J, the gap between germline ends came to 7 bases. CDR3 DNA: TGTGCCATCAGTGAGTATACAGGCTCCTACGAGCAGTACTTC. It is translated as CAISEYTGSYEQYF.

The chain joins TRBV6-2 or TRBV6-3 to TRBJ2-6, with 10 bases matching TRBD1. Germline CDR1 reads MNHEY; CDR2 reads SVGEGT. V lost 4 bases and J lost 0; bases outside the gene matches: 3. The CDR3 contains 17 residues. The CDR3 DNA sequence: TGTGCCAGCAGTTCGGGACAGGGGAGCTCTGGGGCCAACGTCCTGACTTTC. This sequence encodes CASSSGQGSSGANVLTF.

This clonotype turned up a few times. J is TRBJ2-2 and V is TRBV7-9; TRBD1 matches 9 bases. The ends lost 3 bases at V and 4 bases at J; junction bases unmatched: 6. This CDR3 comprises 16 residues. Germline-derived CDR1 and CDR2 are SEHNR and FQNEAQ (reference sequence). The CDR3 protein is CASSFAWDRATGELFF. The DNA of the CDR3 is TGTGCCAGCAGCTTCGCCTGGGACAGGGCCACCGGGGAGCTGTTTTTT.